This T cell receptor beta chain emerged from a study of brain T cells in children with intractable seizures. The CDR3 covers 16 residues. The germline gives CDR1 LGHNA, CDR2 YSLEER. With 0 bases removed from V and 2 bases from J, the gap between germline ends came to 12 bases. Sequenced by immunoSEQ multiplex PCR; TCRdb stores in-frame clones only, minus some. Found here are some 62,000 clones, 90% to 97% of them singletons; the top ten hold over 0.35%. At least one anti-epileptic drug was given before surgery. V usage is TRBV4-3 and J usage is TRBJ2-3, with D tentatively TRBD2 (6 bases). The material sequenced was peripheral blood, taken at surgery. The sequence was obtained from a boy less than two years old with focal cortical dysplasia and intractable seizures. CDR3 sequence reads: CASSQDRLDFTDTQYF. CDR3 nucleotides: TGCGCCAGCAGCCAAGACCGACTAGATTTCACAGATACGCAGTATTTT.